Following are 17 T cell receptor beta chains from one sample sequenced in a study of T cells in Graves' hyperthyroidism and ophthalmopathy. TCR beta CDR3 region amplification was performed from RNA transcripts. Initially, a first-round RT-PCR of the TCR CDR3 employed the HTBI primer set. In TCRdb, the multiplex PCR reads were re-called with MiXCR into one record per CDR3 protein. The repertoire holds about 700,000 distinct CDR3 sequences, with just under 45% as singletons. The sample taken for sequencing was peripheral blood or thyroid tissue (not recorded which). The source is an adult man with Graves' disease, either hyperthyroidism or ophthalmopathy (not recorded which).

This sequence joins TRBV20-1 and TRBJ1-1, with D hard to call. The ends were cut back, 2 bases at V and 3 bases at J, with 10 bases in the middle. The CDR3 consists of 13 residues. Germline lookup yields CDR1 DFQATT and CDR2 SNEGSKA (reference sequence). CDR3: CSARIGSDTEAFF. DNA of the CDR3: TGCAGTGCTAGAATCGGGAGCGACACTGAAGCTTTCTTT.

This clonotype was seen more than once but under ten times. The rearrangement links TRBV20-1 to TRBJ1-5; maybe TRBD1 (5 bases). The CDR3 loop spans 14 amino acids. From germline, CDR1 is DFQATT and CDR2 SNEGSKA (reference sequence). Trimming took 0 bases from V and 7 from J, leaving 13 bases between them. CDR3 nucleotides: TGCAGTGCTAGAGATCTCCGAGGGGACCAGCCCCAGCATTTT. It yields the protein CSARDLRGDQPQHF.

This chain connects TRBV25-1 to TRBJ2-7; the match to TRBD2 covers 7 bases. V trimming: 3 bases; J trimming: 6 bases; junction bases outside the gene matches: 14. The CDR3 spans 16 residues. CDR1 and CDR2 (germline): MGHDK, SYGVNS. The CDR3 here is CASSDPSGAQGSEQYF. The CDR3 coding sequence is TGTGCCAGCAGTGACCCCAGCGGGGCTCAGGGATCCGAGCAGTACTTC.

This clonotype was found many times. The chain joins TRBV10-3 to TRBJ1-6; 10 positions agree with TRBD1. CDR3 length: 13 amino acids. With V trimmed by 6 bases and J by 8 bases, 1 base remained unmatched. Germline V lookup: CDR1 ENHRY, CDR2 SYGVKD. The CDR3 is CAISGTGDSPLHF. The CDR3 nucleotides read TGTGCCATCAGCGGGACAGGGGATTCACCCCTCCACTTT.

As to this clonotype: A much bigger clone sits one base away, suggesting this may be a read error. V gene TRBV2 combines with J gene TRBJ2-5; TRBD2 might be the D (5 bases). Germline lookup yields CDR1 SNHLY and CDR2 FYNNEI. The CDR3 is 13 amino acids. CDR3 nucleotide sequence: TGTGCCAGCAGTAGGGAGCGCCAAGAGACCCAGTGCTTC. It yields the protein CASSRERQETQCF.

Only a few counts were recorded for this clonotype. The gene calls are TRBV7-2 and TRBJ2-7, with 7 bases that match TRBD1. Germline V gene lookup returns CDR1 SGHTA and CDR2 FQGNSA. V trimming: 0 bases; J trimming: 6 bases; junction bases outside the gene matches: 8. The CDR3 has 15 amino acids. The CDR3 nucleotides read TGTGCCAGCAGCTTAGCCGCAGGGGGTCTAGTCGAGCAGTACTTC. Its translation: CASSLAAGGLVEQYF. The full variable domain, completed using reference TRBV7-2 and TRBJ2-7, is GAGVSQSPSNKVTEKGKDVELRCDPISGHTALYWYRQSLGQGLEFLIYFQGNSAPDKSGLPSDRFSAERTGGSVSTLTIQRTQQEDSAVYLCASSLAAGGLVEQYFGPGTRLTVT.

This rearrangement joins TRBV25-1 to TRBJ2-5; 8 bases map to TRBD2. The V segment lost 5 bases and the J segment 5 bases; nucleotides outside the gene matches: 7. Germline V lookup: CDR1 MGHDK, CDR2 SYGVNS. This CDR3 contains 14 residues. CDR3 DNA: TGTGCCAGCAGTTACGGGGGGGCAGGGGAGACCCAGTACTTC. It is translated as CASSYGGAGETQYF.

At least ten counts were recorded for this clonotype. The CDR3 bases are TGCAGCGTTGATACAGGCAGGGCTTTCTTT. Translated, it gives CSVDTGRAFF. The chain recombines TRBV29-1 with TRBJ1-1; TRBD1 is a possible D gene (5 bases). Trimming shortened V by 3 bases and J by 11 bases, and 10 bases separated the two germline ends. The CDR3 has 10 residues. Germline V CDR1 and CDR2: SQVTM, ANQGSEA.

The chain recombines TRBV7-9 with TRBJ1-4; D gene unclear. The CDR3 runs 14 residues. Trimming left V 2 bases short and J 8 bases short, with 12 bases between. CDR1 and CDR2 from the germline V gene are SEHNR and FQNEAQ (reference sequence). CDR3 loop: CASSLKTSREKLFF. The CDR3 DNA reads as TGTGCCAGCAGCTTAAAAACGAGCAGGGAAAAACTGTTTTTT. The full variable domain, completed using reference TRBV7-9 and TRBJ1-4, is DTGVSQNPRHKITKRGQNVTFRCDPISEHNRLYWYRQTLGQGPEFLTYFQNEAQLEKSRLLSDRFSAERPKGSFSTLEIQRTEQGDSAMYLCASSLKTSREKLFFGSGTQLSVL.

In the case of this clonotype: Just one base apart from a much larger clone, this may be a read error. The chain has TRBV2 and TRBJ1-4, with D possibly being TRBD1 (5 bases). Germline V gene data show CDR1 as SNHLY and CDR2 as FYNNEI. CDR3 size: 13 residues. The chain's CDR3 is CAISEAEGEKLFF. The CDR3 coding sequence is TGTGCCATCAGTGAGGCGGAGGGGGAAAAACTGTTTTTT.

Worth noting for this clonotype: A read error may be the cause here, since a much bigger clone is one base away. This rearrangement joins TRBV6-1 to TRBJ2-7; D may be TRBD1 (6 bases). Between the trimmed V and J ends, which lost 7 bases and 2 bases, there was a span of 9 bases. This CDR3 region has 12 residues. The germline V gene has CDR1 MNHNS and CDR2 SASEGT. The CDR3 reads CASIRDTYEQYF. The DNA for the CDR3 is TGTGCCAGCATCCGGGACACCTACGAGCAGTACTTC.

The gene calls are TRBV12-3 or TRBV12-4 and TRBJ2-7; TRBD2 might be the D (5 bases). The V and J ends lost 5 bases and 4 bases respectively, with 24 bases between them. The length of the CDR3 is 17 residues. The CDR3 DNA is TGTGCCAGCAGTCCCTCATGGTGGACTCTCGAGGGTTACGAGCAGTACTTC. Translated, it gives CASSPSWWTLEGYEQYF.

The V and J genes are TRBV7-2 and TRBJ1-5; 7 nucleotides match TRBD1. The CDR3 has 15 residues. J was trimmed by 2 bases and V by 5 bases; bases with no gene match: 6. The germline V gene has CDR1 SGHTA and CDR2 FQGNSA. CDR3 protein: CASSQYRGGNQPQHF. For the CDR3, the DNA is TGTGCCAGCAGCCAATACAGGGGCGGCAATCAGCCCCAGCATTTT.

This chain uses TRBV11-2 with TRBJ1-1, with D perhaps TRBD1 (5 bases). The CDR3 sequence is 14 residues long. The V end lost 5 bases, the J end lost 5 bases, and 15 bases lay between the germline ends. Germline V gene sequence: CDR1 SGHAT, CDR2 FQNNGV. CDR3 residues: CASSLTRVSTEAFF. CDR3 bases: TGTGCCAGCAGCCTGACCAGGGTCAGTACTGAAGCTTTCTTT.

The genes are TRBV30 and TRBJ1-2; unclear D gene. There are 13 residues in the CDR3. CDR1 is GTSNPN and CDR2 is SVGIG in the germline V gene (reference sequence). Trimming pared 0 bases from V and 9 bases from J, leaving 14 bases between. CDR3 DNA sequence: TGTGCCTGGAGTGTAAGTGGGGATCTGAGCTACACCTTC. Amino acid sequence: CAWSVSGDLSYTF.

The gene calls are TRBV7-9 and TRBJ1-1, with D unresolved. The germline gives CDR1 SEHNR, CDR2 FQNEAQ (reference sequence). The CDR3 sequence is 14 residues long. Trimming removed 5 bases from V and 1 base from J, with 11 bases in between. CDR3 DNA sequence: TGTGCCAGCAGCCACCCGGACGGGAACACTGAAGCTTTCTTT. Residues: CASSHPDGNTEAFF.

The chain couples TRBV20-1 to TRBJ2-5; 8 nucleotides match TRBD1. Unmatched junction bases numbered 10, after V lost 3 bases and J lost 4 bases. CDR1 and CDR2 from the germline V gene are DFQATT and SNEGSKA (reference sequence). The CDR3 is 15 amino acids. CDR3 in amino acids: CSASPPTGELETQYF. The CDR3 nucleotides are TGCAGTGCTAGCCCACCGACAGGGGAGTTAGAGACCCAGTACTTC.